This T cell receptor beta chain came from a study of blood T cell repertoires in COVID-19 (dated by TCRdb to 2019 to 2021). For context, the study as a whole: Collaborator samples came from the United States, Italy and Spain and covered acute and convalescent phases of COVID-19. The material from the prospective study consisted of cDNA or gDNA derived from T cells, B-cell-depleted T cells, or PBMCs. Deeply sampled blood TCRbeta repertoires from subjects exposed to, actively infected with, or recovered from COVID-19 were included in the dataset. The samples were drawn from two sources: the first 160 participants of the ongoing ImmuneRACE study, and fewer than 1,500 subjects contributed by 6 global collaborators. Where available, HLA class I and class II types were taken from metadata supplied by the sample provider and were not determined by assay-based typing. A de-identified subject ID, COVID-19 status, age in years and sex were almost always included in the sample metadata. The repertoires were released in a freely available public database intended as a resource for research on the immune response to SARS-CoV-2. Summary of the overall study and its limitations: The amount of clinical and demographic metadata varied by source and participant and was provided uncurated.

Whole blood was collected in K2EDTA tubes by collaborating institutions according to the institutions' own protocols. For TCRbeta analysis, collaborators shipped samples in one of three forms: frozen whole blood, isolated PBMCs, or DNA extracted from either of those sample types. This clone was seen more than once but under ten times. Its binding antigen is unknown. Base qualities are not at hand, and no much larger clone is one base apart. The immunoSEQ Assay, a bias-controlled multiplex PCR, was used to amplify TCRbeta CDR3 regions from genomic DNA. On the study's bioinformatics: Within the assay, amplification of reference gene primers was used to estimate how many nucleated cells each sample contained. To quantify the absolute abundance of each unique TCRbeta CDR3 rearrangement, sequence reads were collapsed and filtered. Productive Simpson clonality was computed per sample as the square root of Simpson's diversity index over productive rearrangements. The clones in this table, taken by TCRdb from immuneACCESS, are in-frame only. Not every clone is retained; where verified, under half of the shortfall comes from an unresolved V gene, and the cause of the rest is unknown. The D gene and trimming were derived from the DNA, and the V and J assignments and clone size from that table. The sample contains 75,000 or so clones, around 84% of them found a single time. 30% to 45% of the sample rests with the top ten.

Spanning cysteine to phenylalanine, the CDR3 consists of 15 amino acids. This entry keeps only the CDR3 DNA: 45 bases, framed from base 1. Taken from the germline V gene, the CDR1 and CDR2 loops are MGHRA and YSYEKL. Trimming at the junction amounts to 0 bases on V and 6 bases on J, and the germline ends lie 15 bases apart. In this chain, TRBV4-1 is recombined with TRBJ2-7, with TRBD1 perhaps the D gene, on 6 matching bases. Sequenced: peripheral blood. This TCR was recovered from a woman aged 65 to 85 with acute or convalescent COVID-19. CDR3 region: CASSQEISRGFEQYF. In nucleotides, the sequence is TGCGCCAGCAGCCAAGAAATCAGCAGGGGTTTCGAGCAGTACTTC.